The source of this T cell receptor (beta chain) is a study of blood T cell repertoires in COVID-19. Study-level background: The samples span acute and convalescent COVID-19 from the United States, Italy and Spain. The analysed material was cDNA or gDNA that came from T cells, B-cell-depleted T cells, or PBMCs.

The CDR3 covers 20 residues. Germline trimming cut 2 bases from V and 1 base from J; bases unmatched to any gene: 11. Germline V gives CDR1 KGHDR, CDR2 SFDVKD. In the authors' methods: The authors estimated nucleated cell counts from reference gene primer amplification. The data were produced by immunoSEQ multiplex PCR, yet TCRdb's version contains in-frame clones alone and is incomplete. For V, J and clone size, that table is used; D and trimming come from the DNA. The sample has some 65,000 clones, approximately 83% seen once; the top ten hold around 3.2%. Sequences were obtained from peripheral blood. The gene calls are TRBV24-1 and TRBJ2-2; TRBD1 matches 11 bases. The TCR originated in an older man with acute or convalescent COVID-19. The CDR3 reads CATSDWTGTGGVENTGELFF. The CDR3 DNA sequence: TGTGCCACCAGTGATTGGACCGGGACAGGGGGAGTAGAGAACACCGGGGAGCTGTTTTTT.